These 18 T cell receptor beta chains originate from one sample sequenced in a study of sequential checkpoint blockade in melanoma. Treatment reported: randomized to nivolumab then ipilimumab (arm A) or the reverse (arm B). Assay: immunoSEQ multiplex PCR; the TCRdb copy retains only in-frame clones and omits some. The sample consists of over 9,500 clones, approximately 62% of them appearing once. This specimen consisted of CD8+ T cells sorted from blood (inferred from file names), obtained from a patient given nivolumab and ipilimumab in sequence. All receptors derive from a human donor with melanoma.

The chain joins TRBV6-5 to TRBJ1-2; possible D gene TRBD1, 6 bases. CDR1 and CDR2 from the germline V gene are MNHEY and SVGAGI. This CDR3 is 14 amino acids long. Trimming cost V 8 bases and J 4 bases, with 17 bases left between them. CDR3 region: CASSSGGGAYGYTF. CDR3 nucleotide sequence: TGTGCCAGCTCCTCGGGGGGGGGCGCCTATGGCTACACCTTC.

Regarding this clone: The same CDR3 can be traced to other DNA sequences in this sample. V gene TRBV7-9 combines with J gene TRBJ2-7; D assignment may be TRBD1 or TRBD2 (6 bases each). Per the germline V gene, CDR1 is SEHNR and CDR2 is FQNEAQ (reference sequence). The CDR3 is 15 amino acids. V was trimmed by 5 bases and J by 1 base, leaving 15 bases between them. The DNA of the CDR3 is TGTGCCAGCAGCGTAGGGGGAGGCTTTTCCTACGAGCAGTACTTC. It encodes CASSVGGGFSYEQYF.

This CDR3 reads CASSLSTGNNSPLHF. CDR3 nucleotide sequence: TGTGCCAGCAGTTTATCAACAGGGAACAATTCACCCCTCCACTTT. V is TRBV27 and J is TRBJ1-6, with a tentative D call TRBD1 (6 bases). The CDR3 covers 15 residues. V shed 0 bases and J shed 7 bases, with 10 bases lying between them. Looked up from germline, CDR1 is MNHEY and CDR2 is SMNVEV (reference sequence).

The CDR3 loop reads CASSVFSGATGETQYF. The CDR3 nucleotides read TGTGCCAGCAGCGTATTTAGCGGGGCCACAGGAGAGACCCAGTACTTC. J is TRBJ2-5 and V is TRBV9, with 8 bases matching TRBD2. From germline, CDR1 is SGDLS and CDR2 YYNGEE. The length of the CDR3 is 16 residues. With V trimmed by 1 base and J by 4 bases, 9 bases remained unmatched.

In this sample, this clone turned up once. CDR3 amino acids: CASSRIQGNEQYF. Written as DNA, the CDR3 is TGCGCCAGCAGCCGCATACAGGGTAACGAGCAGTACTTC. The gene calls are TRBV4-1 and TRBJ2-7; a possible D gene is TRBD1 (6 bases). Germline CDR1 is MGHRA and CDR2 is YSYEKL. This CDR3 comprises 13 residues. V lost 4 bases and J lost 5, with 12 bases in between.

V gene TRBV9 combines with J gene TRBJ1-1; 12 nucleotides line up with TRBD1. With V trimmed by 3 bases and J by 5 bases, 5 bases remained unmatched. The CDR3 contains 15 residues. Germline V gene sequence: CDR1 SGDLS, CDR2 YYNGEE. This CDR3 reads CASSGRDRGHTEAFF. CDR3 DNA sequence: TGTGCCAGCAGCGGACGGGACAGGGGGCATACTGAAGCTTTCTTT.

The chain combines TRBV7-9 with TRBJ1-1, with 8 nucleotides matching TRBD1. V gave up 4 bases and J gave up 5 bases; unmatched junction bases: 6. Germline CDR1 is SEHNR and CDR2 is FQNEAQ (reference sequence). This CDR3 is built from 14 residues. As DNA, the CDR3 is TGTGCCAGCAGCTCAGGGGGCGGTAAGACTGAAGCTTTCTTT. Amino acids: CASSSGGGKTEAFF. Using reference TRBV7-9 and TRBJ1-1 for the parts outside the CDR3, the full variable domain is DTGVSQNPRHKITKRGQNVTFRCDPISEHNRLYWYRQTLGQGPEFLTYFQNEAQLEKSRLLSDRFSAERPKGSFSTLEIQRTEQGDSAMYLCASSSGGGKTEAFFGQGTRLTVV.

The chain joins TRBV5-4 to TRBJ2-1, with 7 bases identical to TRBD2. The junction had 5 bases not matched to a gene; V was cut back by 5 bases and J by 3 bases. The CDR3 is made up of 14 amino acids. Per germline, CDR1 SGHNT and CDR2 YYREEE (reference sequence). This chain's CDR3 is CASSLAEDYNEQFF. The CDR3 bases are TGTGCCAGCAGTCTAGCGGAGGACTACAATGAGCAGTTCTTC.

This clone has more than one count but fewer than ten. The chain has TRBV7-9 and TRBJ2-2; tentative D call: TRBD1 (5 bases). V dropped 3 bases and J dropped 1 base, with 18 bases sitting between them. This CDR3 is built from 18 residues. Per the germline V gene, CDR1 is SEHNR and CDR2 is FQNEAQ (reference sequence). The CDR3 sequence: CASSLTVGRVGNTGELFF. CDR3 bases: TGTGCCAGCAGCTTGACAGTGGGTCGAGTTGGGAACACCGGGGAGCTGTTTTTT.

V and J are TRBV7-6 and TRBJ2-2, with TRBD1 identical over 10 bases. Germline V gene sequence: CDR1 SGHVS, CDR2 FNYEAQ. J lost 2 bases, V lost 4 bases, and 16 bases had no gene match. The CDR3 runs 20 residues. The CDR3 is CASSSRWTGGGGLNTGELFF. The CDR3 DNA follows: TGTGCCAGCAGCTCGAGATGGACAGGGGGGGGAGGCCTCAACACCGGGGAGCTGTTTTTT.

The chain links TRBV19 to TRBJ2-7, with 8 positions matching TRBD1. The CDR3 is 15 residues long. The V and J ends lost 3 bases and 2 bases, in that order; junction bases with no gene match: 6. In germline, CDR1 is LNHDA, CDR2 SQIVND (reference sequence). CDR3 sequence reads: CASSISRRGPYEQYF. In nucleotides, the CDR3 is TGTGCCAGTAGTATTTCCCGCAGGGGGCCCTACGAGCAGTACTTC.

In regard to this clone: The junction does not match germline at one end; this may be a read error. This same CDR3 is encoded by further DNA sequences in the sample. The CDR3 loop is CASSIGVTYEQYF. The CDR3 DNA is TGTGCCAGTAGTATCGGAGTAACCTACGAGCAGTACTTT. The chain uses TRBV19 and TRBJ2-7; D is unclear. The germline V gene has CDR1 LNHDA and CDR2 SQIVND (reference sequence). The CDR3 loop spans 13 amino acids.

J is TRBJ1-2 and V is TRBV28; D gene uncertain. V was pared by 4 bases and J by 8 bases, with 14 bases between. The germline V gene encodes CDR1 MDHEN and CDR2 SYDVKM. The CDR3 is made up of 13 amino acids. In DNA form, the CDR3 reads TGTGCCAGCAGTTGGACGGACTATGGAGGCTACACCTTC. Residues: CASSWTDYGGYTF.

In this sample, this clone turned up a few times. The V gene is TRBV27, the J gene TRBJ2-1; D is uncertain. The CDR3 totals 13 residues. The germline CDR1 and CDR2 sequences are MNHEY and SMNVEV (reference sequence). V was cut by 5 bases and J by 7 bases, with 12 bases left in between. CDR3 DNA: TGTGCCAGCAGTAAACTTACTTGGAATGAGCAGTTCTTC. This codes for CASSKLTWNEQFF.

CDR3 nucleotides: TGTGCCAGCAGCCCCCGGCCGTCGGGTGATTACTACGAGCAGTACTTC. Protein sequence: CASSPRPSGDYYEQYF. The chain employs TRBV9 and TRBJ2-7; D not certain. Germline V gives CDR1 SGDLS, CDR2 YYNGEE. V was shortened by 4 bases and J by 3 bases, with 20 bases between the two germline ends. The CDR3 is made up of 16 amino acids.

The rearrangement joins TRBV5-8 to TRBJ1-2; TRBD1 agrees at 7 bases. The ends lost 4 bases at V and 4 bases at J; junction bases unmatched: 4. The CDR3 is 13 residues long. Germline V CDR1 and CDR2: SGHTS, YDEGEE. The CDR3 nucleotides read TGTGCCAGCAGCCCACAGGGGAGCTATGGCTACACCTTC. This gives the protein CASSPQGSYGYTF.

CDR3 region: CASSFGGSLPYEQYF. DNA of the CDR3: TGTGCCAGCAGTTTTGGTGGGAGCCTACCCTACGAGCAGTACTTC. V gene TRBV27 combines with J gene TRBJ2-7, with D tentatively TRBD2 (5 bases). Deletions cut 3 bases from V and 2 bases from J, with 14 bases between. The germline gives CDR1 MNHEY, CDR2 SMNVEV (reference sequence). CDR3 length: 15 residues.

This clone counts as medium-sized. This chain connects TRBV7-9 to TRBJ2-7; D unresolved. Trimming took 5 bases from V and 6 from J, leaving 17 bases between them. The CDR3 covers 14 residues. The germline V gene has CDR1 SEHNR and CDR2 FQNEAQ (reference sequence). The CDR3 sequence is CASSPPTDFTEQYF. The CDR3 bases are TGTGCCAGCAGCCCCCCGACTGACTTCACCGAGCAGTACTTC.